Sequencing of this T cell receptor beta chain was carried out in a study of T cells in Graves' hyperthyroidism and ophthalmopathy. The wider study: Peripheral blood collection took place at initial diagnosis, before any treatment.

The investigators amplified TCR beta CDR3 regions from RNA transcripts. Using the HTBI primer set, a first-round RT-PCR was run on the TCR CDR3. TCRdb recomputed calls from the multiplex PCR reads with MiXCR, one row per CDR3 protein. The repertoire holds about 400,000 distinct CDR3 sequences, roughly an eighth seen once, with 25% to 30% in the top ten. Trimming removed 4 bases at V and 4 bases at J, with 25 bases between. This CDR3 is 18 amino acids long. Germline V CDR1 and CDR2: SGHRS, YFSETQ. Uncontrolled infection, other autoimmune disease, pregnancy or lactation barred patients from enrollment. This clonotype was seen ten or more times. As yet, its antigen is unknown. Study-wide results and limits: From stable hyperthyroidism, ophthalmopathy was separated by a 13 V-J model.

Sequencing was done on a sample of blood. This sequence joins TRBV5-1 and TRBJ2-3, with a weak D call TRBD2 (6 bases). The clonotype was recovered from a man between 45 and 60 years old with Graves' ophthalmopathy. The CDR3 loop is CASSGRDSHLPGADTQYF. The CDR3 bases are TGCGCCAGCAGCGGCCGGGACTCTCATCTCCCAGGTGCAGATACGCAGTATTTT.